This is a list of T cell receptor beta chains from one sample in a study of blood T cell repertoires in COVID-19. Here immunoSEQ multiplex PCR was the method, and the copy in TCRdb shows in-frame clones only, minus some. In the table there are about 410,000 clones, around nine tenths of which are singletons. Input material: peripheral blood. The receptors come from a middle-aged woman with COVID-19, enrolled during active disease. The CDR3 runs from the conserved cysteine through the conserved F or W. The D gene is left open where the match is weak. Expanded clones get a size class; other rows say once, few or many, or leave the size out.

d_call	v_call	clone_size	j_call	cdr3_aa	cdr3_nt
.	TRBV6-1	.	TRBJ2-7	CASSEERVDLYEQYF	TGTGCCAGCAGTGAAGAGAGGGTGGACCTGTACGAGCAGTACTTC
TRBD2	TRBV5-1	.	TRBJ2-7	CASKRTSGIYEQYF	TGCGCCAGCAAACGGACTAGCGGGATCTACGAGCAGTACTTC
TRBD1	TRBV4-1	once	TRBJ2-7	CASSQDRGGRKDEQYF	TGCGCCAGCAGCCAGGACAGGGGGGGCAGAAAGGACGAGCAGTACTTC
.	TRBV30	.	TRBJ1-3	CAWVRGSGNTIYF	TGTGCCTGGGTCAGAGGCTCTGGAAACACCATATATTTT
.	TRBV7-9	.	TRBJ2-7	CASSPLSSYEQYF	TGTGCCAGCAGCCCCCTCAGCTCCTACGAGCAGTACTTC
TRBD2	TRBV14	.	TRBJ2-7	CASSQRLAGGSYEQYF	TGTGCCAGCAGCCAAAGGCTTGCGGGGGGCTCCTACGAGCAGTACTTC
.	TRBV5-1	few	TRBJ1-5	CASSLEPGAGNQPQHF	TGCGCCAGCAGCTTGGAGCCAGGGGCGGGCAATCAGCCCCAGCATTTT
.	TRBV6-5	.	TRBJ2-7	CASSQSTYPYEQYF	TGTGCCAGCAGCCAGTCGACTTATCCATACGAGCAGTACTTC
TRBD1	TRBV11-2	.	TRBJ2-7	CASSATGGEQYF	TGTGCCAGCAGCGCTACAGGGGGCGAGCAGTACTTC
TRBD2	TRBV27	.	TRBJ2-1	CASTLTSGSYNEQFF	TGTGCCAGCACCCTGACTAGCGGCTCCTACAATGAGCAGTTCTTC
TRBD1	TRBV7-9	.	TRBJ1-5	CASSIQGDQPQHF	TGTGCCAGCAGCATCCAGGGGGATCAGCCCCAGCATTTT
.	TRBV7-8	once	TRBJ1-2	CASSSNWRGGLVGYTF	TGTGCCAGCAGCTCCAATTGGCGGGGGGGCCTAGTCGGCTACACCTTC
TRBD1	TRBV10-3	once	TRBJ2-3	CAITQGPRTDTQYF	TGTGCCATCACACAGGGGCCTCGCACAGATACGCAGTATTTT